The 12 T cell receptor beta chains reported below all come from one sample, sequenced in a study of cytomegalovirus exposure and HLA in healthy donors. Primers: 60 Vbeta forward and 13 Jbeta reverse. Measured with immunoSEQ multiplex PCR; TCRdb has only the in-frame clones, and not every one. The sample yields some 100,000 clones, around 74% seen once. The source material was PBMCs. The origin of the receptors is an older woman in good health and CMV-seropositive.

The CDR3 region has the DNA TGCGCCAGCAGCCGCCGGGGGGGTACCTATAATTCACCCCTCCACTTT. This gives the protein CASSRRGGTYNSPLHF. The chain links TRBV4-3 to TRBJ1-6; weak D call: TRBD1 (5 bases). Trimming cost V 4 bases and J 2 bases, with 12 bases left between them. Germline V lookup: CDR1 LGHNA, CDR2 YSLEER. CDR3 length: 16 amino acids.

J is TRBJ1-1 and V is TRBV28; D gene unclear. The CDR3 is 13 residues long. With 3 bases removed from V and 1 base from J, the gap between germline ends came to 6 bases. The germline V gene encodes CDR1 MDHEN and CDR2 SYDVKM. The CDR3: CASSLYRNTEAFF. CDR3 sequence (DNA): TGTGCCAGCAGTTTGTATAGGAACACTGAAGCTTTCTTT.

The V and J genes are TRBV4-1 and TRBJ1-2; D may be TRBD1 (6 bases). Germline lookup yields CDR1 MGHRA and CDR2 YSYEKL. The CDR3 has 13 amino acids. Trimming stripped 7 bases from V and 0 bases from J, with 9 bases between. CDR3 coding DNA: TGCGCCAGCACAGGGGTTCCTAACTATGGCTACACCTTC. This sequence encodes CASTGVPNYGYTF.

This clone came up once. The gene calls are TRBV2 and TRBJ2-4; 7 nucleotides match TRBD2. The CDR3 is 15 residues long. In germline, CDR1 is SNHLY, CDR2 FYNNEI. V was clipped by 7 bases and J by 9 bases; unmatched bases: 15. This CDR3 reads CASNALRGEGSIQYF. The DNA of the CDR3 is TGTGCCAGCAACGCCTTACGGGGGGAAGGGAGCATTCAGTACTTC.

This chain uses TRBV19 with TRBJ2-3, with a weak D call TRBD2 (7 bases). CDR3 length equals 16 residues. Trimming removed 7 bases at V and 1 base at J, with 18 bases between. Germline assignment: CDR1 LNHDA and CDR2 SQIVND (reference sequence). CDR3 protein: CASTHGGGGRTDTQYF. The CDR3 DNA is TGTGCCAGTACCCATGGGGGGGGCGGCCGCACAGATACGCAGTATTTT.

This sequence joins TRBV7-2 and TRBJ1-4, with TRBD1 as a possible D gene (5 bases). The CDR3 has 14 residues. Germline V lookup: CDR1 SGHTA, CDR2 FQGNSA. Trimming removed 6 bases from V and 7 bases from J, with 15 bases in between. CDR3 bases: TGTGCCAGCAGGCGGCAGGGTTTGGGTGAAAAACTGTTTTTT. Amino acid sequence: CASRRQGLGEKLFF.

This clone was counted between two and nine times. The chain recombines TRBV5-1 with TRBJ2-7; a weak D match, TRBD1 (6 bases). The CDR3 covers 15 residues. Germline V CDR1 and CDR2: SGHRS, YFSETQ. Trimming left V 4 bases short and J 0 bases short, with 14 bases between. The CDR3 is CASSTGTISSYEQYF. As DNA, the CDR3 is TGCGCCAGCAGCACCGGGACAATCAGCTCCTACGAGCAGTACTTC. The full variable domain, in which reference TRBV5-1 and TRBJ2-7 provide the parts outside the CDR3, is KAGVTQTPRYLIKTRGQQVTLSCSPISGHRSVSWYQQTPGQGLQFLFEYFSETQRNKGNFPGRFSGRQFSNSRSEMNVSTLELGDSALYLCASSTGTISSYEQYFGPGTRLTVT.

This chain connects TRBV2 to TRBJ2-5; the D gene is possibly TRBD1 (5 bases). V lost 2 bases and J lost 7, with 17 bases in between. Germline V gene lookup returns CDR1 SNHLY and CDR2 FYNNEI. The CDR3 runs to 15 residues. This chain's CDR3 is CASSELGRLPGTQYF. The DNA for the CDR3 is TGTGCCAGCAGTGAATTGGGGCGCCTGCCGGGGACCCAGTACTTC.

V usage is TRBV29-1 and J usage is TRBJ2-1; a weak D match, TRBD1 (6 bases). This CDR3 spans 13 amino acids. Germline values: CDR1 SQVTM, CDR2 ANQGSEA. The V gene lost 4 bases and the J gene lost 6 bases, with 13 bases spanning the gap. The CDR3 sequence: CSVGADSLNEQFF. The CDR3 DNA reads TGCAGCGTTGGAGCGGACAGCCTCAATGAGCAGTTCTTC.

This rearrangement joins TRBV14 to TRBJ2-1; the D gene is possibly TRBD1 (5 bases). This CDR3 is 13 amino acids long. CDR1 SGHDN and CDR2 FVKESK come from the germline V gene. V was clipped by 0 bases and J by 12 bases, with 12 bases between them. CDR3 DNA: TGTGCCAGCAGCCAAGAAGGGGCGCGCGGGCAGTTCTTC. It encodes CASSQEGARGQFF.

The rearrangement links TRBV18 to TRBJ2-5; D possibly corresponds to TRBD1 (6 bases). The germline V gene encodes CDR1 KGHSH and CDR2 LQKENI. The CDR3 runs to 16 residues. The germline V and J ends were trimmed by 3 bases and 2 bases, with 16 bases remaining between them. CDR3 amino acids: CASSPRLTGNQETQYF. The CDR3 DNA reads as TGTGCCAGCTCACCCAGACTTACAGGGAATCAAGAGACCCAGTACTTC.

This clone occurred a few times. This chain connects TRBV10-3 to TRBJ2-3; TRBD1 matches 8 bases. The CDR3 consists of 16 residues. V shed 3 bases, J shed 2 bases, and the junction held 7 bases outside the gene matches. Germline lookup yields CDR1 ENHRY and CDR2 SYGVKD. The CDR3 nucleotides read TGTGCCATCAGTGACCCGACAGGGGCTTACACAGATACGCAGTATTTT. Translated, it gives CAISDPTGAYTDTQYF.